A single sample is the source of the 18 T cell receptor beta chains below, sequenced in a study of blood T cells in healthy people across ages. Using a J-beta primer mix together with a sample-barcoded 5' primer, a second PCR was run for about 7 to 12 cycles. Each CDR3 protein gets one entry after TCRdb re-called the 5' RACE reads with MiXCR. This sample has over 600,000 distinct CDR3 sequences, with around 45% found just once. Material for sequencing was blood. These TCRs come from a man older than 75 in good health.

Here the CDR3 DNA reads TGTGCCACCAGCCCTGGACAGCCCTCGGCGGGTGAGCAGTTCTTC. It specifies CATSPGQPSAGEQFF. The V gene is TRBV24-1, the J gene TRBJ2-1; TRBD1 is a possible D gene (6 bases). The CDR3 loop spans 15 amino acids. Trimming pared 7 bases from V and 9 bases from J, leaving 21 bases between. Germline V gene data show CDR1 as KGHDR and CDR2 as SFDVKD.

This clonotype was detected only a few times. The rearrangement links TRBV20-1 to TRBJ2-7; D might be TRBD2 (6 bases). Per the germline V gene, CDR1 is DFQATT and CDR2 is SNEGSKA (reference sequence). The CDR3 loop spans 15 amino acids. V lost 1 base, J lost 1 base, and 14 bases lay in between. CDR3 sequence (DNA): TGCAGTGCTAGAGTCACCCAGGAGGGTTCCTACGAGCAGTACTTC. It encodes CSARVTQEGSYEQYF.

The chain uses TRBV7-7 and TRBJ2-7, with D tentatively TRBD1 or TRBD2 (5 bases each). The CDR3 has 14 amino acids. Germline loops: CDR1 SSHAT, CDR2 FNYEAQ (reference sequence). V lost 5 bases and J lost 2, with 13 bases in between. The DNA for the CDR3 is TGTGCCAGCAGCGTCGGGGCTGAAGCCTACGAGCAGTACTTC. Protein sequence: CASSVGAEAYEQYF.

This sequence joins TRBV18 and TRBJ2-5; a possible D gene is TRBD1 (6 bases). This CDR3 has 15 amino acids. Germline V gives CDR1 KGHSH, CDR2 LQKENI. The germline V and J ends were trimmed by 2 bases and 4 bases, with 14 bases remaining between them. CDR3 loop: CASSPGQGSLETQYF. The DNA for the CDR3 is TGTGCCAGCTCACCAGGCCAGGGGAGTCTAGAGACCCAGTACTTC.

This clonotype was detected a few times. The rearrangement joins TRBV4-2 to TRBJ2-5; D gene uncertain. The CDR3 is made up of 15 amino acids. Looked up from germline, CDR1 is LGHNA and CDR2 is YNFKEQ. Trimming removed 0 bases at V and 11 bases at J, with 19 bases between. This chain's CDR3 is CASSQDLTRQNEQYF. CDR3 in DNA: TGTGCCAGCAGCCAAGATTTGACTCGACAAAATGAGCAGTACTTC.

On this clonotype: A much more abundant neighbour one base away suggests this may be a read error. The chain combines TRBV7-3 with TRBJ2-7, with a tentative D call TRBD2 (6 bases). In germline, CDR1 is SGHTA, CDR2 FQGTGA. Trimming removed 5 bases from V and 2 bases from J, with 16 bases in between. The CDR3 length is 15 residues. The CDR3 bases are TGTGCCAGCAGCCCCGCCGGGACTGGACCCTACGAGCAGTACTTC. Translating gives CASSPAGTGPYEQYF.

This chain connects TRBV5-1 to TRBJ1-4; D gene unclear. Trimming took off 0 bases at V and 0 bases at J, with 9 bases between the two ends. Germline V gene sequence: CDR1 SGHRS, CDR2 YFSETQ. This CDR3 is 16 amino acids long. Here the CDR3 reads CASSLDSTATNEKLFF. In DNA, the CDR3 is TGCGCCAGCAGCTTGGATAGCACAGCAACTAATGAAAAACTGTTTTTT.

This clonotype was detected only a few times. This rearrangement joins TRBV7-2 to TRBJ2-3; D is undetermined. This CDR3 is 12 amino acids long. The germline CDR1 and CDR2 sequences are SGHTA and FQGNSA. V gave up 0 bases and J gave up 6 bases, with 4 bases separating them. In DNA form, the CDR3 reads TGTGCCAGCAGCTTAGCGCGGGATACGCAGTATTTT. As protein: CASSLARDTQYF. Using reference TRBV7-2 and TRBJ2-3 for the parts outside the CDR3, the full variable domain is GAGVSQSPSNKVTEKGKDVELRCDPISGHTALYWYRQSLGQGLEFLIYFQGNSAPDKSGLPSDRFSAERTGGSVSTLTIQRTQQEDSAVYLCASSLARDTQYFGPGTRLTVL.

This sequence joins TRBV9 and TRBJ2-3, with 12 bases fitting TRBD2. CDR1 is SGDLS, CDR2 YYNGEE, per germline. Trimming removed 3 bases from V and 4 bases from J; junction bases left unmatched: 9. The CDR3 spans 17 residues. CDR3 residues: CASSAQSSGGAADTQYF. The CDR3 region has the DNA TGTGCCAGCAGCGCCCAATCTAGCGGGGGGGCCGCAGATACGCAGTATTTT.

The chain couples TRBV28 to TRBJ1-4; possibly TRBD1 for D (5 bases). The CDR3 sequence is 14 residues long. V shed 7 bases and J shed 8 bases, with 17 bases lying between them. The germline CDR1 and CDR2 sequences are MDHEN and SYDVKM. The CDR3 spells CASIQGLGAEKLFF. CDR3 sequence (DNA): TGTGCCAGCATTCAGGGCCTCGGGGCGGAAAAACTGTTTTTT.

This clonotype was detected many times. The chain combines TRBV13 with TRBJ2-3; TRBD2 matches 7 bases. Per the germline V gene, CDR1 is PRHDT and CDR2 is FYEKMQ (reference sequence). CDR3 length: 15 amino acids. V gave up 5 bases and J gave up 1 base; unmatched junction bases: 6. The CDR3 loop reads CASSRGLGRTDTQYF. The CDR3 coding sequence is TGTGCCAGCAGCCGTGGACTAGGTCGCACAGATACGCAGTATTTT.

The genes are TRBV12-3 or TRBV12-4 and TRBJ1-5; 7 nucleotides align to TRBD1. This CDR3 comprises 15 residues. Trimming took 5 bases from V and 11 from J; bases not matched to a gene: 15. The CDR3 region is CASSIGQDELWAQHF. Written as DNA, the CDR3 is TGTGCCAGCAGTATTGGACAGGACGAGCTCTGGGCCCAGCATTTT.

CDR3 sequence reads: CASSQMKNLPETQYF. The CDR3 region has the DNA TGCGCCAGCAGCCAAATGAAAAACCTACCGGAGACCCAGTACTTC. The chain combines TRBV4-3 with TRBJ2-5, with D unclear. This CDR3 region has 15 residues. Trimming removed 2 bases at V and 5 bases at J, with 15 bases between. Germline CDR1 is LGHNA and CDR2 is YSLEER.

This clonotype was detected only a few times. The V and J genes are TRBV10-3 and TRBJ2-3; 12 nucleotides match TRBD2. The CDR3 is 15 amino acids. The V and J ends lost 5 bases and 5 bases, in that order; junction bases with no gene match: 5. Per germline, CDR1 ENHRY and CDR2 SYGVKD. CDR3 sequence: CAISSSGREEDTQYF. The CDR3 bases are TGTGCCATCAGTTCTAGCGGGAGGGAGGAAGATACGCAGTATTTT.

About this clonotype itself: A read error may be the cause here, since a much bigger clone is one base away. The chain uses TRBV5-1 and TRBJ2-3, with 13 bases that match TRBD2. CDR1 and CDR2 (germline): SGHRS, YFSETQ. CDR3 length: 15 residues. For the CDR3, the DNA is TGCGCCAGCAGAGATGGACTAGCGGGAGCAGATACGCGGTATTTT. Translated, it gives CASRDGLAGADTRYF.

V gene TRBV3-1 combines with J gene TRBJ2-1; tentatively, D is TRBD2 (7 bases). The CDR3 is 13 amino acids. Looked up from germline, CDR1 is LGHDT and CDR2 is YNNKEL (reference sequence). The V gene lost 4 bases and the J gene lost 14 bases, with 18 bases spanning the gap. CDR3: CASSLLGGLDEFF. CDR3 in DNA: TGTGCCAGCAGCCTATTGGGGGGGCTAGACGAGTTCTTC.

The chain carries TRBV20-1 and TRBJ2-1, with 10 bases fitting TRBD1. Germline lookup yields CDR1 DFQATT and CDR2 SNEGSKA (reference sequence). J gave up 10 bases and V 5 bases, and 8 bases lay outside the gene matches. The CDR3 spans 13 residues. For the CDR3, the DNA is TGCAGTGCTTCGCCGGGACAGGGGTACGAGCAGTTCTTC. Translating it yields CSASPGQGYEQFF.

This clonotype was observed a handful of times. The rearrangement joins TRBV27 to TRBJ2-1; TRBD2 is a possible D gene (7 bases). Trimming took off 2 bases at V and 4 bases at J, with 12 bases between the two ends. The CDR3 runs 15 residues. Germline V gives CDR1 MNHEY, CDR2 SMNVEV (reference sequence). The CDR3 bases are TGTGCCAGCAGTTTACGGGGGGCTGGGTACAATGAGCAGTTCTTC. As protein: CASSLRGAGYNEQFF.